The 10 T cell receptor beta chains presented below share a single source sample, sequenced in a study of OX40 agonist ivuxolimab in advanced cancers. Generated by immunoSEQ multiplex PCR, the TCRdb table keeps only in-frame clones and is missing some. Here the sample spans about 80,000 clones, around 80% being singletons. The sample in question was CD4+ or CD8+ T cells sorted from blood, obtained in a trial of the OX40 agonist ivuxolimab. The receptors here all came from an adult with an advanced solid tumor such as melanoma, head and neck, liver or kidney cancer.

The chain employs TRBV7-3 and TRBJ1-1; possible D gene TRBD1, 5 bases. This CDR3 comprises 14 residues. With 3 bases removed from V and 5 bases from J, the gap between germline ends came to 13 bases. Germline values: CDR1 SGHTA, CDR2 FQGTGA. The CDR3 nucleotides read TGTGCCAGCAGCTTCGGGACGGAAGGAACTGAAGCTTTCTTT. This gives the protein CASSFGTEGTEAFF.

In this sample, this clone turned up once. The rearrangement joins TRBV18 to TRBJ1-1; perhaps TRBD1 as D (6 bases). The CDR3 has 14 residues. Trimming removed 1 base at V and 3 bases at J, with 9 bases between. Germline V gene data show CDR1 as KGHSH and CDR2 as LQKENI. In nucleotides, the CDR3 is TGTGCCAGCTCACCACGGGGGCTGGACACTGAAGCTTTCTTT. It codes for CASSPRGLDTEAFF.

The CDR3 region is CASSRNGGATEAFF. CDR3 nucleotides: TGTGCCAGCAGTAGGAACGGGGGGGCCACTGAAGCTTTCTTT. The chain couples TRBV2 to TRBJ1-1; perhaps TRBD1 as D (6 bases). Trimming removed 5 bases from V and 4 bases from J, with 14 bases in between. The CDR3 contains 14 residues. Germline V lookup: CDR1 SNHLY, CDR2 FYNNEI.

The V gene is TRBV2, the J gene TRBJ1-6; 10 nucleotides align to TRBD1. The CDR3 length is 19 residues. Germline loops: CDR1 SNHLY, CDR2 FYNNEI. Trimming cost V 4 bases and J 0 bases; bases outside gene matches: 9. CDR3 coding DNA: TGTGCCAGCAGTGGCCGGGACAGGGGCCCGAGCTCCTATAATTCACCCCTCCACTTT. It yields the protein CASSGRDRGPSSYNSPLHF.

This sequence joins TRBV28 and TRBJ1-6; D call uncertain. Germline CDR1 MDHEN, CDR2 SYDVKM. CDR3 size: 15 residues. Trimming stripped 3 bases from V and 1 base from J, with 7 bases between. CDR3 sequence (DNA): TGTGCCAGCAGTTTTCGCGTGTCCTATAATTCACCCCTCCACTTT. Translated, it gives CASSFRVSYNSPLHF.

The chain links TRBV7-2 to TRBJ2-5; no definite D call. Trimming shortened V by 0 bases and J by 5 bases, and 7 bases separated the two germline ends. Germline V lookup: CDR1 SGHTA, CDR2 FQGNSA. The CDR3 length is 13 residues. The CDR3 DNA reads as TGTGCCAGCAGCTTAGCGATAGCTGAGACCCAGTACTTC. It encodes CASSLAIAETQYF.

This clone showed up just a few times. The chain carries TRBV14 and TRBJ1-1; no clear D gene. V was pared by 3 bases and J by 0 bases, with 11 bases between. CDR1 SGHDN and CDR2 FVKESK come from the germline V gene. The CDR3 runs to 15 residues. This chain's CDR3 is CASSHQVPMNTEAFF. The CDR3 nucleotides read TGTGCCAGCAGCCATCAGGTACCCATGAACACTGAAGCTTTCTTT.

V gene TRBV5-1 combines with J gene TRBJ2-7; 10 positions agree with TRBD1. Trimming removed 4 bases from V and 8 bases from J; junction bases left unmatched: 12. Germline CDR1 SGHRS, CDR2 YFSETQ. This CDR3 region has 15 residues. The CDR3: CASSLPGTGDIQQYF. The DNA for the CDR3 is TGCGCCAGCAGCCTTCCGGGGACAGGGGATATTCAGCAGTACTTC.

The chain links TRBV19 to TRBJ2-2, with a possible D match to TRBD2 (7 bases). The CDR3 has 15 residues. Germline-derived CDR1 and CDR2 are LNHDA and SQIVND (reference sequence). The V and J ends lost 7 bases and 0 bases respectively, with 12 bases between them. Written as DNA, the CDR3 is TGTGCCAGTACTCGGGGGGCAGCGAACACCGGGGAGCTGTTTTTT. The encoded protein is CASTRGAANTGELFF.

The chain joins TRBV11-3 to TRBJ2-1; D remains unclear. The CDR3 contains 17 residues. V lost 0 bases to trimming and J lost 2 bases, with 14 bases between them. Germline assignment: CDR1 SGHNT and CDR2 YENEEA. CDR3 in amino acids: CASSLEASLSPYNEQFF. CDR3 nucleotides: TGTGCCAGCAGCTTAGAGGCCAGCCTCAGCCCCTACAATGAGCAGTTCTTC.